Following are 24 T cell receptor beta chains from one sample sequenced in a study of OX40 agonist ivuxolimab in advanced cancers. Produced via immunoSEQ multiplex PCR; TCRdb's table is partial and in-frame only. The table lists 77,000 or so clones, less than 95% of them singletons, with about 1.8% in the top ten. The sequencing used CD4+ or CD8+ T cells sorted from blood, collected in a trial of the OX40 agonist ivuxolimab. Every receptor here comes from an adult with an advanced solid tumor such as melanoma, head and neck, liver or kidney cancer.

The chain uses TRBV2 and TRBJ1-3; the D gene is possibly TRBD1 (5 bases). The germline CDR1 and CDR2 sequences are SNHLY and FYNNEI. There are 14 residues in the CDR3. Deletions cut 4 bases from V and 4 bases from J, with 11 bases between. The CDR3 spells CASSADIQGNTIYF. Here the CDR3 DNA reads TGTGCCAGCAGTGCGGACATACAAGGAAACACCATATATTTT. Supplemented by reference TRBV2 and TRBJ1-3, the full variable domain reads EPEVTQTPSHQVTQMGQEVILRCVPISNHLYFYWYRQILGQKVEFLVSFYNNEISEKSEIFDDQFSVERPDGSNFTLKIRSTKLEDSAMYFCASSADIQGNTIYFGEGSWLTVV.

As to this clone: The junction does not match germline at one end; this may be a read error. The same CDR3 also results from other DNA sequences found in this sample. The chain is built from TRBV11-2 and TRBJ2-1, with TRBD2 matching 9 bases. CDR1 is SGHAT, CDR2 FQNNGV, per germline. The CDR3 length is 17 residues. CDR3 region: CASSLRASGTTNNEQFF. CDR3 bases: TGTGCCAGTAGCTTACGGGCTAGCGGGACGACCAACAATGAGCAGTTCTTC.

The genes are TRBV18 and TRBJ2-2, with D possibly called TRBD1 or TRBD2 (5 bases each). The length of the CDR3 is 15 residues. V was cut by 1 base and J by 6 bases, with 12 bases left in between. The germline gives CDR1 KGHSH, CDR2 LQKENI. In DNA form, the CDR3 reads TGTGCCAGCTCACCACTCCAGGGAGCGGCCGGGGAGCTGTTTTTT. Amino acid sequence: CASSPLQGAAGELFF.

This clone was detected only once. The CDR3: CASNLGGRGREGNIQYF. The CDR3 nucleotides are TGTGCCAGCAATTTGGGCGGGCGGGGCCGGGAGGGCAACATTCAGTACTTC. The chain uses TRBV28 and TRBJ2-4; 8 positions match TRBD2. The CDR3 is 17 amino acids. Unmatched junction bases numbered 18, after V lost 7 bases and J lost 7 bases. The germline V gene encodes CDR1 MDHEN and CDR2 SYDVKM.

The chain joins TRBV6-4 to TRBJ1-3; D possibly corresponds to TRBD1 (5 bases). The CDR3 contains 15 residues. Deletions cut 2 bases from V and 2 bases from J, with 10 bases between. CDR1 MRHNA and CDR2 SNTAGT come from the germline V gene. Here the CDR3 reads CASSDQGGPGNTIYF. CDR3 coding DNA: TGTGCCAGCAGTGACCAGGGAGGACCTGGAAACACCATATATTTT.

The V and J genes are TRBV5-1 and TRBJ2-1, with 8 bases identical to TRBD2. The germline V gene encodes CDR1 SGHRS and CDR2 YFSETQ. The CDR3 spans 16 residues. J gave up 4 bases and V 0 bases, and 6 bases lay outside the gene matches. The CDR3 region is CASSLVLAGDYNEQFF. Written as DNA, the CDR3 is TGCGCCAGCAGCTTGGTCCTAGCGGGCGATTACAATGAGCAGTTCTTC.

This clone was seen only once. This rearrangement joins TRBV5-5 to TRBJ2-5; tentative D call: TRBD2 (7 bases). The V end was cut by 4 bases, the J end by 2 bases, with 21 bases between. Germline V CDR1 and CDR2: SGHKS, YYEKEE (reference sequence). The CDR3 has 17 residues. Here the CDR3 DNA reads TGTGCCAGCAGCGAGCCTCGTGGCGGGGGCCTACAAGAGACCCAGTACTTC. Encoded protein: CASSEPRGGGLQETQYF.

The rearrangement uses TRBV2 and TRBJ2-5, with 7 positions matching TRBD1. The trim removed 3 bases at V and 1 base at J, leaving 2 bases unmatched. Germline-derived CDR1 and CDR2 are SNHLY and FYNNEI. The CDR3 is made up of 14 amino acids. The chain's CDR3 is CASSDDRAQETQYF. The CDR3 DNA sequence: TGTGCCAGCAGTGACGACAGGGCCCAAGAGACCCAGTACTTC. Based on the CDR3 plus reference TRBV2 and TRBJ2-5, the full variable domain is EPEVTQTPSHQVTQMGQEVILRCVPISNHLYFYWYRQILGQKVEFLVSFYNNEISEKSEIFDDQFSVERPDGSNFTLKIRSTKLEDSAMYFCASSDDRAQETQYFGPGTRLLVL.

This chain connects TRBV28 to TRBJ1-1; 7 positions agree with TRBD1. The germline V gene has CDR1 MDHEN and CDR2 SYDVKM. The length of the CDR3 is 16 residues. The junction had 9 bases not matched to a gene; V was cut back by 4 bases and J by 1 base. The DNA for the CDR3 is TGTGCCAGCAGTTACAGGGGCGGAGTTGGGAACACTGAAGCTTTCTTT. It translates to CASSYRGGVGNTEAFF.

This chain links TRBV6-5 with TRBJ2-3; maybe TRBD1 (5 bases). This CDR3 has 14 amino acids. The germline V gene has CDR1 MNHEY and CDR2 SVGAGI. The V gene lost 5 bases and the J gene lost 9 bases, with 18 bases spanning the gap. CDR3: CASSDNRRQPTQYF. For the CDR3, the DNA is TGTGCCAGCAGTGATAACCGCCGACAGCCAACGCAGTATTTT.

The chain combines TRBV4-2 with TRBJ2-3; 9 bases line up with TRBD2. Germline V gives CDR1 LGHNA, CDR2 YNFKEQ. V lost 1 base to trimming and J lost 5 bases; unmatched junction nucleotides: 13. There are 18 residues in the CDR3. The CDR3 here is CASSQAQGAGGGQDTQYF. As DNA, the CDR3 is TGTGCCAGCAGCCAAGCCCAAGGAGCGGGGGGCGGGCAAGATACGCAGTATTTT.

The sample holds a few counts of this clone. The chain uses TRBV5-1 and TRBJ2-3; TRBD2 matches at 12 bases. In germline, CDR1 is SGHRS, CDR2 YFSETQ. The CDR3 is 15 residues long. The V segment lost 4 bases and the J segment 2 bases; nucleotides outside the gene matches: 2. The CDR3 region has the DNA TGCGCCAGCAGCCGACTAGCGGGAGACACAGATACGCAGTATTTT. Translation gives CASSRLAGDTDTQYF. The full variable domain, in which reference TRBV5-1 and TRBJ2-3 provide the parts outside the CDR3, is KAGVTQTPRYLIKTRGQQVTLSCSPISGHRSVSWYQQTPGQGLQFLFEYFSETQRNKGNFPGRFSGRQFSNSRSEMNVSTLELGDSALYLCASSRLAGDTDTQYFGPGTRLTVL.

J is TRBJ2-2 and V is TRBV6-6; 9 bases fit TRBD1. Trimming at V came to 2 bases and at J to 6 bases, leaving 1 base not matched to a gene. The CDR3 covers 14 residues. Germline lookup yields CDR1 MNHNY and CDR2 SVGAGI (reference sequence). The CDR3 is CASSYRTGAGELFF. CDR3 coding DNA: TGTGCCAGCAGTTACAGGACAGGGGCCGGGGAGCTGTTTTTT.

J is TRBJ1-5 and V is TRBV10-3; no reliable D call. From germline, CDR1 is ENHRY and CDR2 SYGVKD. This CDR3 contains 14 residues. V lost 11 bases and J lost 0, with 14 bases in between. The CDR3 protein is CAPWRADSNQPQHF. In DNA form, the CDR3 reads TGTGCCCCTTGGAGGGCGGATAGCAATCAGCCCCAGCATTTT.

The chain joins TRBV11-1 to TRBJ2-7; D is uncertain. Trimming left V 1 base short and J 4 bases short, with 17 bases between. The germline CDR1 and CDR2 sequences are SGHAT and FQDESV (reference sequence). This CDR3 has 16 residues. CDR3 protein: CASSLGPASFLYEQYF. CDR3 nucleotides: TGTGCCAGCAGCTTAGGACCAGCCTCTTTCCTTTACGAGCAGTACTTC.

The genes are TRBV6-4 and TRBJ1-1, with 7 nucleotides matching TRBD1. The CDR3 is made up of 14 amino acids. Germline V lookup: CDR1 MRHNA, CDR2 SNTAGT. Trimming removed 3 bases from V and 7 bases from J; junction bases left unmatched: 8. As DNA, the CDR3 is TGTGCCAGCAGTGAAGAGGGGGCGCAAGGTGAAGCTTTCTTT. Encoded protein: CASSEEGAQGEAFF.

A single count supports this clone. The DNA for the CDR3 is TGTGCCATCAGTGCAGCGGGGGAAAATGAGCAGTTCTTC. Residues: CAISAAGENEQFF. J is TRBJ2-1 and V is TRBV10-3; TRBD2 matches 8 bases. Losses at the gene ends were 4 bases for V and 7 bases for J; bases not matched to a gene: 3. This CDR3 is built from 13 residues. The germline V gene has CDR1 ENHRY and CDR2 SYGVKD.

This rearrangement joins TRBV7-2 to TRBJ2-1; 7 bases are shared with TRBD1. Unmatched junction bases numbered 5, after V lost 6 bases and J lost 3 bases. This CDR3 region has 14 residues. CDR1 SGHTA and CDR2 FQGNSA come from the germline V gene. CDR3 region: CASSHGTVYNEQFF. In DNA form, the CDR3 reads TGTGCCAGCAGTCACGGGACAGTCTACAATGAGCAGTTCTTC.

The chain is built from TRBV5-1 and TRBJ1-6, with 9 nucleotides matching TRBD1. This CDR3 is 15 amino acids long. The V segment lost 4 bases and the J segment 9 bases; nucleotides outside the gene matches: 8. Germline CDR1 and CDR2: SGHRS and YFSETQ. This CDR3 reads CASSQGTGWGSPLHF. The CDR3 nucleotides read TGCGCCAGCAGCCAAGGGACAGGGTGGGGTTCACCCCTCCACTTT.

The V gene is TRBV11-2, the J gene TRBJ2-5, with D hard to call. CDR1 and CDR2 from the germline V gene are SGHAT and FQNNGV. V lost 5 bases to trimming and J lost 5 bases, with 6 bases between them. The CDR3 runs 11 residues. The CDR3 DNA reads TGTGCCAGCAGCCTAGGGGAGACCCAGTACTTC. This codes for CASSLGETQYF. Combining the CDR3 with reference TRBV11-2 and TRBJ2-5 gives the whole variable domain EAGVAQSPRYKIIEKRQSVAFWCNPISGHATLYWYQQILGQGPKLLIQFQNNGVVDDSQLPKDRFSAERLKGVDSTLKIQPAKLEDSAVYLCASSLGETQYFGPGTRLLVL.

The chain carries TRBV19 and TRBJ1-2; the match to TRBD1 covers 9 bases. The germline CDR1 and CDR2 sequences are LNHDA and SQIVND (reference sequence). V was pared by 11 bases and J by 4 bases, with 11 bases of the junction left unmatched. This CDR3 is built from 14 residues. The CDR3, as DNA: TGTGCCGCCCGGGACAGGGAGCCAGGCTATGGCTACACCTTC. Protein sequence: CAARDREPGYGYTF.

The chain couples TRBV28 to TRBJ2-4, with D possibly being TRBD1 (6 bases). Germline V CDR1 and CDR2: MDHEN, SYDVKM. The CDR3 is 15 residues long. The V gene lost 7 bases and the J gene lost 0 bases, with 13 bases spanning the gap. The CDR3 loop is CASNRPQGAKNIQYF. The DNA for the CDR3 is TGTGCCAGCAACCGGCCACAGGGAGCCAAAAACATTCAGTACTTC. The whole variable domain, remainder taken from reference TRBV28 and TRBJ2-4, is DVKVTQSSRYLVKRTGEKVFLECVQDMDHENMFWYRQDPGLGLRLIYFSYDVKMKEKGDIPEGYSVSREKKERFSLILESASTNQTSMYLCASNRPQGAKNIQYFGAGTRLSVL.

This clone was counted a single time. The rearrangement uses TRBV28 and TRBJ2-5, with D tentatively TRBD1 (5 bases). Germline loops: CDR1 MDHEN, CDR2 SYDVKM. V was trimmed by 8 bases and J by 1 base, leaving 8 bases between them. CDR3 length: 12 residues. The CDR3 protein is CASAGFQETQYF. CDR3 nucleotide sequence: TGTGCCAGCGCAGGGTTCCAAGAGACCCAGTACTTC.

This rearrangement joins TRBV7-2 to TRBJ2-5; 12 bases fit TRBD2. Germline V gene data show CDR1 as SGHTA and CDR2 as FQGNSA. V shed 8 bases and J 7 bases; nucleotides not matched to a gene: 8. The CDR3 is made up of 14 amino acids. CDR3 amino acids: CASCLAGGSGTQYF. The CDR3 DNA sequence: TGTGCCAGCTGCCTAGCGGGAGGGTCTGGGACCCAGTACTTC.